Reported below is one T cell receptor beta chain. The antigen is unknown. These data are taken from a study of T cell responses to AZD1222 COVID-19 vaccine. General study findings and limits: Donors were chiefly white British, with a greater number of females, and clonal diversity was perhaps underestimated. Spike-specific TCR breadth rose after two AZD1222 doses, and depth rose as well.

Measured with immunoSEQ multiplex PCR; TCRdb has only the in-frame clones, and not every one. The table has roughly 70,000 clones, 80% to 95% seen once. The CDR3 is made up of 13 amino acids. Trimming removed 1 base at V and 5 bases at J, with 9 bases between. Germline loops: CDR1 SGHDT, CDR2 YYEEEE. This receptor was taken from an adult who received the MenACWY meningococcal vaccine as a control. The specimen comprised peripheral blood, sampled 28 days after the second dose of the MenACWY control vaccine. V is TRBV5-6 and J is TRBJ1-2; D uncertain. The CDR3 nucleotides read TGTGCCAGCAGCTTGTCCTACGAGTATGGCTACACCTTC. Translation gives CASSLSYEYGYTF. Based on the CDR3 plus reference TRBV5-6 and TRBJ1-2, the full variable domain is DAGVTQSPTHLIKTRGQQVTLRCSPKSGHDTVSWYQQALGQGPQFIFQYYEEEERQRGNFPDRFSGHQFPNYSSELNVNALLLGDSALYLCASSLSYEYGYTFGSGTRLTVV.